These 28 T cell receptor beta chains were all obtained from the same sample, sequenced in a study of long-term antiretroviral therapy in people with HIV. The assay used was immunoSEQ (version v3.0), run at survey level. Libraries were prepared by immunoSEQ multiplex PCR; TCRdb keeps only in-frame clonotypes and omits some of them. The sample yields about 34,000 clones, around four fifths seen once. The sequencing used unsorted PBMCs, collected 0.4 years before starting antiretroviral therapy. The origin of the receptors is a man aged 18 to 30 with HIV.

This clone turned up a few times. CDR3: CASSPQGLGQPQHF. DNA for the CDR3: TGTGCCAGCAGCCCGCAGGGGTTGGGTCAGCCCCAGCATTTT. The chain is built from TRBV7-9 and TRBJ1-5; D possibly corresponds to TRBD1 (6 bases). The CDR3 totals 14 residues. Germline CDR1 is SEHNR and CDR2 is FQNEAQ (reference sequence). The germline V and J ends were trimmed by 5 bases and 6 bases, with 14 bases remaining between them.

This sequence joins TRBV4-3 and TRBJ2-2; the match to TRBD1 covers 7 bases. Germline lookup yields CDR1 LGHNA and CDR2 YSLEER. Trimming cost V 5 bases and J 6 bases; bases outside gene matches: 3. The length of the CDR3 is 13 residues. The CDR3 DNA follows: TGCGCCAGCAGCACAGGGGACGCCGGGGAGCTGTTTTTT. This encodes CASSTGDAGELFF.

The CDR3: CASNYRGLYQPQHF. The CDR3 DNA reads TGTGCCAGTAACTACAGGGGGCTGTATCAGCCCCAGCATTTT. The V call is TRBV19, the J call TRBJ1-5, with TRBD1 identical over 9 bases. Germline lookup yields CDR1 LNHDA and CDR2 SQIVND (reference sequence). J gave up 5 bases and V 7 bases, and 6 bases lay outside the gene matches. The CDR3 loop spans 14 amino acids.

V and J are TRBV7-9 and TRBJ1-1; D uncertain. Germline assignment: CDR1 SEHNR and CDR2 FQNEAQ (reference sequence). The CDR3 consists of 15 residues. Trimming took off 5 bases at V and 1 base at J, with 14 bases between the two ends. The CDR3 is CASSRDRVSNTEAFF. The CDR3 DNA sequence: TGTGCCAGCAGCCGAGACCGGGTCTCGAACACTGAAGCTTTCTTT.

The chain carries TRBV19 and TRBJ1-6; 9 positions agree with TRBD1. The CDR3 spans 13 residues. V shed 4 bases and J 10 bases; nucleotides not matched to a gene: 2. Germline V lookup: CDR1 LNHDA, CDR2 SQIVND (reference sequence). The CDR3 is CASSTTGGSPLHF. Written as DNA, the CDR3 is TGTGCCAGTAGTACGACAGGGGGATCACCCCTCCACTTT.

This clone showed up just a few times. The CDR3 region is CASSLGDYEQYF. The CDR3 DNA sequence: TGTGCCAGCAGCTTAGGGGACTACGAGCAGTACTTC. The V gene is TRBV7-9, the J gene TRBJ2-7, with no clear D. Trimming cost V 1 base and J 3 bases, with 4 bases left between them. The CDR3 consists of 12 residues. Germline CDR1 and CDR2: SEHNR and FQNEAQ (reference sequence).

This chain uses TRBV18 with TRBJ1-1; D might be TRBD1 (6 bases). Trimming shortened V by 4 bases and J by 0 bases, and 15 bases separated the two germline ends. The CDR3 is 16 residues long. Germline V gene lookup returns CDR1 KGHSH and CDR2 LQKENI. The CDR3 DNA is TGTGCCAGCTCACTATCAGGACAGAGCATGAACACTGAAGCTTTCTTT. Its protein is CASSLSGQSMNTEAFF.

CDR3 coding DNA: TGTGCCAGCAGCACTGACAGGGGGAACACTGAAGCTTTCTTT. As protein: CASSTDRGNTEAFF. The chain couples TRBV5-4 to TRBJ1-1; 8 positions agree with TRBD1. This CDR3 is 14 amino acids long. Germline values: CDR1 SGHNT, CDR2 YYREEE (reference sequence). J was trimmed by 1 base and V by 4 bases; bases with no gene match: 3. Drawing the rest from reference TRBV5-4 and TRBJ1-1, the complete variable domain is ETGVTQSPTHLIKTRGQQVTLRCSSQSGHNTVSWYQQALGQGPQFIFQYYREEENGRGNFPPRFSGLQFPNYSSELNVNALELDDSALYLCASSTDRGNTEAFFGQGTRLTVV.

The chain combines TRBV2 with TRBJ2-7; 12 bases agree with TRBD2. The J segment lost 3 bases and the V segment lost 6 bases, leaving 3 bases of the junction unmatched. The CDR3 is 14 residues long. Germline CDR1 SNHLY, CDR2 FYNNEI. The CDR3 nucleotides are TGTGCCAGCAGCCGACTAGCGGGGGACTACGAGCAGTACTTC. Protein sequence: CASSRLAGDYEQYF.

The chain is built from TRBV6-1 and TRBJ1-3, with a tentative D call TRBD1 (5 bases). The CDR3 totals 12 residues. Germline values: CDR1 MNHNS, CDR2 SASEGT. With 11 bases removed from V and 1 base from J, the gap between germline ends came to 9 bases. The CDR3, as DNA: TGTGCCCTTGAGGGGTCTGGAAACACCATATATTTT. Translated: CALEGSGNTIYF.

The chain couples TRBV5-1 to TRBJ1-5, with 11 bases aligning to TRBD1. The V gene end was trimmed by 2 bases and the J gene end by 4 bases; junction bases not matched to a gene: 2. The germline V gene encodes CDR1 SGHRS and CDR2 YFSETQ. The CDR3 covers 15 residues. The CDR3, as DNA: TGCGCCAGCAGCTTAGGGACAGGGGGAAATCAGCCCCAGCATTTT. Its translation: CASSLGTGGNQPQHF.

The CDR3 reads CASSRSTGYEQYF. The CDR3 bases are TGTGCCAGCAGCCGTTCCACAGGCTACGAGCAGTACTTC. This chain connects TRBV7-9 to TRBJ2-7, with a weak D call TRBD1 (5 bases). The CDR3 runs 13 residues. Germline CDR1 reads SEHNR; CDR2 reads FQNEAQ (reference sequence). Trimming left V 5 bases short and J 3 bases short, with 11 bases between.

This chain uses TRBV27 with TRBJ1-5, with 7 positions matching TRBD1. This CDR3 has 14 residues. Germline V lookup: CDR1 MNHEY, CDR2 SMNVEV (reference sequence). V was clipped by 5 bases and J by 2 bases; unmatched bases: 3. The CDR3 sequence: CASSPGTGNQPQHF. In nucleotides, the CDR3 is TGTGCCAGCAGTCCGGGGACAGGCAATCAGCCCCAGCATTTT.

The chain joins TRBV5-4 to TRBJ2-3, with TRBD2 identical over 9 bases. CDR1 is SGHNT, CDR2 YYREEE, per germline (reference sequence). V gave up 4 bases and J gave up 2 bases; unmatched junction bases: 8. CDR3 length: 16 amino acids. CDR3 sequence reads: CASSGGSGRSTDTQYF. The CDR3 DNA reads as TGTGCCAGCAGCGGGGGAAGCGGGAGGTCCACAGATACGCAGTATTTT.

The rearrangement links TRBV25-1 to TRBJ1-4; the D gene is possibly TRBD1 (5 bases). The V gene lost 3 bases and the J gene lost 0 bases, with 11 bases spanning the gap. CDR1 is MGHDK, CDR2 SYGVNS, per germline. CDR3 length: 16 amino acids. The DNA for the CDR3 is TGTGCCAGCAGTGACGGGACCCTAGCAACTAATGAAAAACTGTTTTTT. Its translation is CASSDGTLATNEKLFF.

V gene TRBV19 combines with J gene TRBJ1-3; D is unclear. Germline V lookup: CDR1 LNHDA, CDR2 SQIVND (reference sequence). This CDR3 contains 13 residues. The V end was cut by 2 bases, the J end by 4 bases, with 6 bases between. The CDR3 DNA reads as TGTGCCAGTAGTATACAGACAGGAAACACCATATATTTT. Its protein product is CASSIQTGNTIYF.

In nucleotides, the CDR3 is TGTGCCAGCAGCGTATGGCCATCCTACGAGCAGTACTTC. This codes for CASSVWPSYEQYF. The chain is built from TRBV9 and TRBJ2-7; D unresolved. Germline CDR1 and CDR2: SGDLS and YYNGEE. V was trimmed by 1 base and J by 1 base, leaving 6 bases between them. This CDR3 has 13 amino acids.

The V gene is TRBV2, the J gene TRBJ2-4, with 14 bases that match TRBD2. CDR1 SNHLY and CDR2 FYNNEI come from the germline V gene. The CDR3 has 16 residues. Germline trimming cut 6 bases from V and 7 bases from J; bases unmatched to any gene: 8. The CDR3 DNA follows: TGTGCCAGCAGACCCGGACTAGCGGGGGGTAGGAACATTCAGTACTTC. It specifies CASRPGLAGGRNIQYF.

The chain employs TRBV10-3 and TRBJ2-7; 8 nucleotides align to TRBD1. CDR1 is ENHRY and CDR2 is SYGVKD in the germline V gene. This CDR3 spans 14 amino acids. The ends lost 6 bases at V and 0 bases at J; junction bases unmatched: 4. The CDR3 loop is CAIRGQESSYEQYF. The DNA of the CDR3 is TGTGCCATCAGGGGACAGGAGAGCTCCTACGAGCAGTACTTC.

The rearrangement joins TRBV29-1 to TRBJ1-1; 10 nucleotides line up with TRBD1. Germline V gene sequence: CDR1 SQVTM, CDR2 ANQGSEA. Losses at the gene ends were 4 bases for V and 11 bases for J; bases not matched to a gene: 1. The CDR3 contains 10 residues. CDR3 sequence: CSVGTGGAFF. Here the CDR3 DNA reads TGCAGCGTTGGGACAGGGGGTGCTTTCTTT.

This chain links TRBV4-2 with TRBJ1-4; perhaps TRBD1 as D (5 bases). In germline, CDR1 is LGHNA, CDR2 YNFKEQ. The CDR3 extends over 15 amino acids. Trimming shortened V by 4 bases and J by 7 bases, and 16 bases separated the two germline ends. This CDR3 is CASSPQGPRSEKLFF. The CDR3 region has the DNA TGTGCCAGCAGCCCCCAGGGACCCAGGAGTGAAAAACTGTTTTTT.

The chain employs TRBV19 and TRBJ2-3; no clear D. V was shortened by 3 bases and J by 0 bases, with 10 bases between the two germline ends. In germline, CDR1 is LNHDA, CDR2 SQIVND (reference sequence). The CDR3 totals 15 residues. The chain's CDR3 is CASSMGAVSTDTQYF. CDR3 DNA: TGTGCCAGTAGTATGGGTGCAGTGAGCACAGATACGCAGTATTTT.

The rearrangement joins TRBV7-2 to TRBJ2-1; no reliable D call. Per the germline V gene, CDR1 is SGHTA and CDR2 is FQGNSA. CDR3 length: 13 amino acids. V shed 5 bases and J shed 5 bases, with 10 bases lying between them. The chain's CDR3 is CASSRTLHNEQFF. CDR3 nucleotide sequence: TGTGCCAGCAGCCGGACCCTCCACAATGAGCAGTTCTTC. Supplemented by reference TRBV7-2 and TRBJ2-1, the full variable domain reads GAGVSQSPSNKVTEKGKDVELRCDPISGHTALYWYRQSLGQGLEFLIYFQGNSAPDKSGLPSDRFSAERTGGSVSTLTIQRTQQEDSAVYLCASSRTLHNEQFFGPGTRLTVL.

V usage is TRBV19 and J usage is TRBJ2-5; D could derive from TRBD1 or TRBD2 (5 bases each). Germline CDR1 LNHDA, CDR2 SQIVND (reference sequence). Between the trimmed V and J ends, which lost 3 bases and 4 bases, there was a span of 21 bases. CDR3 length equals 17 residues. The CDR3 region is CASSIRPGLYGGETQYF. As DNA, the CDR3 is TGTGCCAGTAGTATCCGACCCGGACTCTATGGGGGAGAGACCCAGTACTTC.

This chain uses TRBV7-2 with TRBJ2-4; the D is unclear. Trimming pared 8 bases from V and 0 bases from J, leaving 8 bases between. CDR3 length equals 13 residues. The V gene's germline CDR1 is SGHTA and CDR2 FQGNSA. The CDR3 here is CASLQLAKNIQYF. The CDR3 DNA sequence: TGTGCCAGCCTACAACTAGCCAAAAACATTCAGTACTTC.

This clone was observed a single time. The chain uses TRBV5-4 and TRBJ2-7, with TRBD2 matching over 8 bases. Germline assignment: CDR1 SGHNT and CDR2 YYREEE (reference sequence). The CDR3 consists of 15 residues. The junction had 12 bases not matched to a gene; V was cut back by 4 bases and J by 6 bases. The CDR3 DNA follows: TGTGCCAGCAGCCGTTATAGCGGGAATTCGGCCGAGCAGTACTTC. As protein: CASSRYSGNSAEQYF. Based on the CDR3 plus reference TRBV5-4 and TRBJ2-7, the full variable domain is ETGVTQSPTHLIKTRGQQVTLRCSSQSGHNTVSWYQQALGQGPQFIFQYYREEENGRGNFPPRFSGLQFPNYSSELNVNALELDDSALYLCASSRYSGNSAEQYFGPGTRLTVT.

The rearrangement links TRBV5-1 to TRBJ2-3; TRBD1 aligns across 9 bases. Per germline, CDR1 SGHRS and CDR2 YFSETQ. The CDR3 sequence is 14 residues long. V shed 8 bases and J 4 bases; nucleotides not matched to a gene: 8. The CDR3 protein is CASRQGDLSDTQYF. Written as DNA, the CDR3 is TGCGCCAGTCGACAGGGGGACCTTTCAGATACGCAGTATTTT.

The chain is built from TRBV6-5 and TRBJ2-2; the D is unclear. Germline assignment: CDR1 MNHEY and CDR2 SVGAGI. CDR3 length: 14 amino acids. Deletions cut 6 bases from V and 0 bases from J, with 8 bases between. In nucleotides, the CDR3 is TGTGCCAGCAGACAGTCCGCGAACACCGGGGAGCTGTTTTTT. It specifies CASRQSANTGELFF.